The 8 T cell receptor beta chains listed next were all sequenced from one sample in a study of cytomegalovirus exposure and HLA in healthy donors (TCRdb year 2017). Libraries were constructed by the immunoSEQ multiplex PCR assay. The multiplex PCR relied on a mix of 60 forward primers for TCR Vbeta segments and 13 reverse primers for TCR Jbeta segments. TCRdb obtained this table from immuneACCESS and retained in-frame rearrangements with V and J assigned. These tables miss some clones; where compared with another copy, unresolved V genes account for less than half of the shortfall, and the remainder is unexplained. The sample table holds about 160,000 clones, of which approximately 71% were seen once. The ten largest clonotypes hold approximately 1.5% of the sample. The sequencing sample was made of PBMCs. The receptors shown here come from a man aged 50 to 60 in good health and CMV-seronegative.

This chain connects TRBV4-2 to TRBJ2-5; 9 bases agree with TRBD1. The DNA matches TRBJ2-7 better at its end, which makes the J call doubtful. The CDR3 is 13 residues long. Germline V gene sequence: CDR1 LGHNA, CDR2 YNFKEQ. The CDR3 DNA is TGTGCCAGCACCCACGGACAGGGGAGCGAGCAGTACTTC. Protein product: CASTHGQGSEQYF.

The CDR3 loop is CASSGGQGAYEQYF. The CDR3 DNA sequence: TGTGCCAGCAGTGGGGGACAGGGAGCCTACGAGCAGTACTTC. The chain has TRBV27 and TRBJ2-7; TRBD1 aligns across 9 bases. The V gene's germline CDR1 is MNHEY and CDR2 SMNVEV (reference sequence). The ends lost 5 bases at V and 2 bases at J; junction bases unmatched: 4. CDR3 length: 14 residues.

This clone was picked up a small number of times. This chain joins TRBV7-6 and TRBJ2-7, with 9 bases matching TRBD1. J gave up 6 bases and V 0 bases, and 0 bases lay outside the gene matches. CDR1 SGHVS and CDR2 FNYEAQ come from the germline V gene. The length of the CDR3 is 13 residues. CDR3 residues: CASSLATGGEQYF. In nucleotides, the CDR3 is TGTGCCAGCAGCTTAGCGACAGGGGGCGAGCAGTACTTC.

The chain uses TRBV7-2 and TRBJ2-7, with D possibly being TRBD2 (6 bases). The CDR3 is 18 residues long. V lost 5 bases and J lost 0, with 23 bases in between. Looked up from germline, CDR1 is SGHTA and CDR2 is FQGNSA. The CDR3 loop reads CASSQLLSGTSFSYEQYF. DNA of the CDR3: TGTGCCAGCAGCCAATTACTCTCCGGGACTTCATTCTCCTACGAGCAGTACTTC.

Only a few counts were recorded for this clone. CDR3 region: CASNPGGLKETQYF. CDR3 bases: TGTGCCAGCAACCCGGGGGGCCTTAAAGAGACCCAGTACTTC. The rearrangement joins TRBV28 to TRBJ2-5; TRBD2 is a possible D gene (7 bases). The V end lost 7 bases, the J end lost 3 bases, and 15 bases lay between the germline ends. The CDR3 consists of 14 residues. Germline V CDR1 and CDR2: MDHEN, SYDVKM.

This chain joins TRBV5-1 and TRBJ1-1; 7 positions agree with TRBD1. CDR3 length: 14 residues. The germline CDR1 and CDR2 sequences are SGHRS and YFSETQ. Germline trimming cut 4 bases from V and 5 bases from J; bases unmatched to any gene: 8. The CDR3 nucleotides read TGCGCCAGCAGCGTAGGGACAGAAGGGACTGAAGCTTTCTTT. This encodes CASSVGTEGTEAFF.

J is TRBJ2-7 and V is TRBV7-2; no clear D gene. Between the trimmed V and J ends, which lost 5 bases and 0 bases, there was a span of 2 bases. CDR3 length: 11 residues. The germline CDR1 and CDR2 sequences are SGHTA and FQGNSA. The CDR3 DNA reads as TGTGCCAGCAGCCTCTCCTACGAGCAGTACTTC. Translating it yields CASSLSYEQYF.

This clone was seen only once. The rearrangement uses TRBV12-5 and TRBJ1-2; 9 bases align to TRBD1. The germline V gene has CDR1 LGHNT and CDR2 FRNRAP. The CDR3 spans 16 residues. V lost 4 bases, J lost 2 bases, and 8 bases stayed unmatched. DNA of the CDR3: TGTGCTAGTGGTTCCCCGGACAGGGGCGGAAACTATGGCTACACCTTC. This sequence encodes CASGSPDRGGNYGYTF. Combining the CDR3 with reference TRBV12-5 and TRBJ1-2 gives the whole variable domain DARVTQTPRHKVTEMGQEVTMRCQPILGHNTVFWYRQTMMQGLELLAYFRNRAPLDDSGMPKDRFSAEMPDATLATLKIQPSEPRDSAVYFCASGSPDRGGNYGYTFGSGTRLTVV.